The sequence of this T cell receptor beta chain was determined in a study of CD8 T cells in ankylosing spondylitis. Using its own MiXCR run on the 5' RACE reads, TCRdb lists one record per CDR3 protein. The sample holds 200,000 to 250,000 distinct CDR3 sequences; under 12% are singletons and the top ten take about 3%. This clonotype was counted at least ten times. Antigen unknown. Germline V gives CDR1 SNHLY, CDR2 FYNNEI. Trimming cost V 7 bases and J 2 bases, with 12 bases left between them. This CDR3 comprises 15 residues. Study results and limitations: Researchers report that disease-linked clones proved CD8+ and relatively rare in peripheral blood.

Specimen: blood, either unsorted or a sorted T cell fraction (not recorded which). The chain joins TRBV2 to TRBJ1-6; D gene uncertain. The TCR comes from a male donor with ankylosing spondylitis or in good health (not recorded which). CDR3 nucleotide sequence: TGTGCCAGCACGGGCCCCACGCCCTATAATTCACCCCTCCACTTT. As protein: CASTGPTPYNSPLHF.